The clone carrying this T cell receptor (beta chain) was counted at least ten times. Its target is unknown. This sample was included in a study of neurological immune-mediated disorders. Looking at the study overall: Secondary progressive disease was present in 3, and relapsing-remitting disease in 31, of the roughly 35 multiple sclerosis patients. Study observations and caveats: Phylogenetic analysis grouped 18 of 34 multiple sclerosis patients' repertoires together, suggesting a possible repertoire signature. Patients with HTLV-1-associated myelopathy showed the most TCR clonal expansion. Those with multiple sclerosis showed the least, falling below healthy controls. None of the CDR3 amino acid sequences of expanded clones were shared across subjects, and this suggested private repertoires in all groups.

TCRdb passed the 5' RACE reads through MiXCR, listing each CDR3 protein once. The sample contains 95,000 or so distinct CDR3 sequences, roughly 4% of which appear only once. V was trimmed by 1 base and J by 11 bases, leaving 26 bases between them. The CDR3 contains 17 residues. Germline-derived CDR1 and CDR2 are SEHNR and FQNEAQ (reference sequence). Sample: PBMCs. The receptor was derived from a woman aged 18-30 years with multiple sclerosis. This rearrangement joins TRBV7-9 to TRBJ1-1; D uncertain. The CDR3 DNA is TGTGCCAGCAGCTTAGTGGCCGGGGTCGATAGTCGAGGTTCGGCTTTCTTT. Translating gives CASSLVAGVDSRGSAFF.